The present TCR beta chain was sequenced within a study of beta chain features in type 1 diabetes. About the study: Patients and healthy donors were similar in age, gender and cell yields. Examined across all samples were almost 110 million sorted cells. Notes on the study in general: The study found that naive, central memory and Treg TCRB repertoires appeared more similar in patients than in healthy donors.

The authors reverse transcribed all of the isolated RNA, so sequencing captured expressed TCRB transcripts. Clones were sequenced by immunoSEQ multiplex PCR, and TCRdb holds only the in-frame ones, with some missing. The sample includes about 620,000 clones, around 15% seen only once; the top ten take approximately 0.093%. Naive, central memory, regulatory and stem cell-like memory cells within the CD4+ compartment were sorted using CD45RO/CCR7/CD25/CD127/CD95/CD27. This CDR3 has 11 residues. Germline CDR1 is MDHEN and CDR2 is SYDVKM. The trim removed 5 bases at V and 10 bases at J, leaving 2 bases unmatched. Note on this clone: No antigen is known for it.

Sequencing was carried out using naive CD4+ T cells from blood. The receptor's source is a man between 18 and 29 years old in good health. J is TRBJ2-1 and V is TRBV28; the match to TRBD2 covers 7 bases. The CDR3 is CASSQRGEQFF. The CDR3 nucleotides read TGTGCCAGCAGTCAGCGGGGCGAGCAGTTCTTC.